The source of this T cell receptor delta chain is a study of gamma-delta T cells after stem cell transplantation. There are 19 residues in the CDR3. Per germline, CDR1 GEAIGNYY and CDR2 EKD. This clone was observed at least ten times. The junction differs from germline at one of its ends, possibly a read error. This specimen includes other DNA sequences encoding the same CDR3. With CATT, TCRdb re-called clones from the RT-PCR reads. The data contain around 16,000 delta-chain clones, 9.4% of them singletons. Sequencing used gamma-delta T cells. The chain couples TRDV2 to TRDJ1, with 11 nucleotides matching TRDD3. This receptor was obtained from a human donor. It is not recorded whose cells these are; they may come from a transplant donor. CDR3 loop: CACDIVLGDTSSRADNLIF. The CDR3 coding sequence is TGTGCCTGTGACATCGTCCTGGGGGATACCTCCTCCCGTGCCGATAACCTCATCTTT.